Following are 18 T cell receptor beta chains from one sample sequenced in a study of T cells in Graves' hyperthyroidism and ophthalmopathy. TCR beta CDR3 regions were amplified from RNA. A first-round RT-PCR of the TCR CDR3 used the HTBI primer set. Each CDR3 protein gets one entry after TCRdb re-called the multiplex PCR reads with MiXCR. The table has 400,000 to 600,000 distinct CDR3 sequences, roughly a sixth seen once. Sequencing used blood. These TCRs come from a woman in her thirties with Graves' ophthalmopathy.

The chain is built from TRBV30 and TRBJ2-5, with D hard to call. The CDR3 loop spans 11 amino acids. The V end was cut by 3 bases, the J end by 7 bases, with 9 bases between. Per germline, CDR1 GTSNPN and CDR2 SVGIG (reference sequence). The CDR3 here is CAWSPSRTQYF. DNA for the CDR3: TGTGCCTGGAGCCCAAGTCGGACCCAGTACTTC.

This clonotype was seen a handful of times. V usage is TRBV6-1 and J usage is TRBJ1-5, with 7 bases fitting TRBD1. There are 14 residues in the CDR3. The germline gives CDR1 MNHNS, CDR2 SASEGT. With 7 bases clipped from V and 4 bases from J, the junction kept 7 bases outside the gene matches. CDR3 in DNA: TGTGCCAGCACCGCGACAGGGCGAAATCAGCCCCAGCATTTT. Protein product: CASTATGRNQPQHF.

This clonotype occurred a few times. The gene calls are TRBV6-4 and TRBJ2-1; 8 bases agree with TRBD2. This CDR3 spans 15 amino acids. Trimming removed 0 bases from V and 10 bases from J; junction bases left unmatched: 8. Germline V gives CDR1 MRHNA, CDR2 SNTAGT. The CDR3 DNA follows: TGTGCCAGCAGTGACTCGACTAGCGCCCCATGGGAGCAGTTCTTC. It yields the protein CASSDSTSAPWEQFF.

This clonotype was seen only a few times. At one end the junction does not follow the germline gene, possibly because of a read error. The chain employs TRBV7-9 and TRBJ1-1, with 12 bases fitting TRBD1. CDR1 SEHNR and CDR2 FQNEAQ come from the germline V gene (reference sequence). The CDR3 sequence is 13 residues long. The CDR3 region has the DNA TGCGCCAGCAGCTTAGGGACAGGGGGCGCAGCTTTCTTT. This encodes CASSLGTGGAAFF.

This clonotype occurred many times. The rearrangement uses TRBV28 and TRBJ1-2, with 7 bases identical to TRBD1. The CDR3 loop spans 14 amino acids. The V segment lost 6 bases and the J segment 3 bases; nucleotides outside the gene matches: 7. Per germline, CDR1 MDHEN and CDR2 SYDVKM. CDR3 bases: TGTGCCAGCAGGGCTGACAGGGTTGACTATGGCTACACCTTC. Encoded protein: CASRADRVDYGYTF.

The genes are TRBV6-1 and TRBJ2-3, with no clear D. In germline, CDR1 is MNHNS, CDR2 SASEGT. This CDR3 region has 11 residues. Trimming cost V 11 bases and J 6 bases, with 12 bases left between them. The CDR3 sequence: CASASGDTQYF. The CDR3 DNA reads as TGTGCCTCCGCTTCCGGCGATACGCAGTATTTT.

This chain connects TRBV27 to TRBJ1-6, with TRBD1 matching over 12 bases. Germline CDR1 and CDR2: MNHEY and SMNVEV (reference sequence). Trimming took 8 bases from V and 7 from J; bases not matched to a gene: 9. This CDR3 contains 16 residues. DNA of the CDR3: TGTGCCAGCGGCCGGGACAGGGGGCTACCCAATTCACCCCTCCACTTT. Residues: CASGRDRGLPNSPLHF.

This clonotype was seen ten or more times. The chain's CDR3 is CASGTGRGYGYTF. The CDR3 region has the DNA TGTGCCAGTGGGACAGGGAGAGGCTACGGCTACACCTTC. J is TRBJ1-2 and V is TRBV28; 9 nucleotides align to TRBD1. Germline CDR1 is MDHEN and CDR2 is SYDVKM. After removal of 9 bases from V and 8 bases from J, the junction contained 10 bases not matched to a gene. This CDR3 is 13 amino acids long.

This clonotype was observed a few times. The chain couples TRBV28 to TRBJ1-4, with a possible D match to TRBD1 (6 bases). V was shortened by 4 bases and J by 8 bases, with 20 bases between the two germline ends. Germline CDR1 and CDR2: MDHEN and SYDVKM. The CDR3 sequence is 16 residues long. CDR3: CASSSPTGSAGEKLFF. The CDR3 DNA sequence: TGTGCCAGCAGTTCGCCTACAGGGTCAGCGGGGGAAAAACTGTTTTTT.

Ten or more counts support this clonotype. The genes are TRBV6-1 and TRBJ1-6; D is undetermined. Germline V gene sequence: CDR1 MNHNS, CDR2 SASEGT. The length of the CDR3 is 17 residues. V was trimmed by 8 bases and J by 5 bases, leaving 22 bases between them. CDR3 in amino acids: CASADLRASLNNSPLHF. CDR3 DNA: TGTGCCAGCGCCGACCTGAGGGCATCACTAAATAATTCACCCCTCCACTTT.

J is TRBJ2-3 and V is TRBV7-2, with D possibly TRBD1 on 6 matching bases. This CDR3 is 16 amino acids long. The V gene's germline CDR1 is SGHTA and CDR2 FQGNSA. Trimming pared 4 bases from V and 0 bases from J, leaving 14 bases between. CDR3: CASSSQGTSSTDTQYF. The CDR3 DNA follows: TGTGCCAGCAGCTCCCAGGGGACGTCTAGCACAGATACGCAGTATTTT.

V usage is TRBV20-1 and J usage is TRBJ2-1; D is ambiguous. CDR3 length: 8 residues. Trimming shortened V by 6 bases and J by 10 bases, and 4 bases separated the two germline ends. Germline V lookup: CDR1 DFQATT, CDR2 SNEGSKA (reference sequence). The DNA for the CDR3 is TGCAGTGCGCCGGAGCAGTTCTTC. Translating it yields CSAPEQFF.

There are many counts of this clonotype. The V call is TRBV28, the J call TRBJ1-1, with TRBD1 matching over 9 bases. From germline, CDR1 is MDHEN and CDR2 SYDVKM. The V gene end was trimmed by 6 bases and the J gene end by 0 bases; junction bases not matched to a gene: 11. This CDR3 region has 17 residues. Here the CDR3 reads CASRPGTGSRMNTEAFF. The CDR3 nucleotides read TGTGCCAGCAGACCCGGGACAGGGAGTCGAATGAACACTGAAGCTTTCTTT.

This clonotype was detected a few times. The chain couples TRBV6-1 to TRBJ2-1; TRBD1 is a possible D gene (6 bases). V gave up 6 bases and J gave up 2 bases, with 17 bases separating them. Germline V gene lookup returns CDR1 MNHNS and CDR2 SASEGT. The CDR3 extends over 16 amino acids. The CDR3 protein is CASSDLQGPPYNEQFF. The DNA for the CDR3 is TGTGCCAGCAGCGACCTACAGGGCCCTCCCTACAATGAGCAGTTCTTC.

The rearrangement joins TRBV11-2 to TRBJ2-1, with 8 bases matching TRBD2. V lost 2 bases, J lost 7 bases, and 7 bases stayed unmatched. This CDR3 is built from 15 residues. Germline V gene sequence: CDR1 SGHAT, CDR2 FQNNGV. CDR3 sequence: CASSLFLGTRNEQFF. The DNA for the CDR3 is TGTGCCAGCAGCTTATTCCTCGGGACTAGGAATGAGCAGTTCTTC.

This clonotype turned up a few times. This chain connects TRBV20-1 to TRBJ2-7, with 8 bases identical to TRBD1. Germline CDR1 DFQATT, CDR2 SNEGSKA (reference sequence). This CDR3 spans 15 amino acids. The V segment lost 3 bases and the J segment 5 bases; nucleotides outside the gene matches: 12. The CDR3 protein is CSASPFAGGRNEQYF. In DNA, the CDR3 is TGCAGTGCTAGTCCATTCGCAGGGGGCCGAAACGAGCAGTACTTC.

This clonotype was seen at least ten times. The rearrangement links TRBV29-1 to TRBJ2-1; D may be TRBD1 or TRBD2 (5 bases each). Trimming cost V 3 bases and J 4 bases, with 16 bases left between them. The CDR3 is made up of 15 amino acids. Germline values: CDR1 SQVTM, CDR2 ANQGSEA. The CDR3 DNA follows: TGCAGCGTTGAGGGGGTCTCCGTTAGGTACAATGAGCAGTTCTTC. It specifies CSVEGVSVRYNEQFF.

In this sample, this clonotype turned up a few times. The chain employs TRBV7-9 and TRBJ1-1, with D maybe TRBD1 (5 bases). The germline V and J ends were trimmed by 5 bases and 3 bases, with 16 bases remaining between them. This CDR3 has 15 amino acids. The germline V gene has CDR1 SEHNR and CDR2 FQNEAQ (reference sequence). The chain's CDR3 is CASSPFAGTDTEAFF. The CDR3 region has the DNA TGTGCCAGCAGCCCTTTTGCGGGGACGGACACTGAAGCTTTCTTT.